The 30 T cell receptor beta chains below were found in one sample sequenced in a study of blood T cell repertoires in COVID-19. Sequencing used immunoSEQ multiplex PCR; TCRdb keeps in-frame clones, though not all of them. The data show about 120,000 clones, with roughly 79% seen just once and about 25% held by the top ten. The specimen was peripheral blood. The receptors were sampled from a human donor in a cohort sampled during active COVID-19.

This clone was picked up many times. This rearrangement joins TRBV15 to TRBJ1-2, with TRBD1 matching over 11 bases. J lost 7 bases, V lost 3 bases, and 7 bases had no gene match. This CDR3 region has 15 residues. Germline values: CDR1 LNHNV, CDR2 YYDKDF (reference sequence). This CDR3 reads CATSSRRTGGSGYTF. The CDR3 region has the DNA TGTGCCACCAGCAGTCGACGGACAGGGGGCAGTGGCTACACCTTC.

The rearrangement uses TRBV13 and TRBJ2-7, with a weak D call TRBD1 (6 bases). The V gene lost 5 bases and the J gene lost 2 bases, with 16 bases spanning the gap. Per the germline V gene, CDR1 is PRHDT and CDR2 is FYEKMQ (reference sequence). The CDR3 loop spans 15 amino acids. The CDR3 DNA reads as TGTGCCAGCAGCACACGACAGGTCCAGACCTACGAGCAGTACTTC. Protein: CASSTRQVQTYEQYF.

V is TRBV14 and J is TRBJ2-3, with TRBD2 matching over 10 bases. Trimming removed 5 bases from V and 2 bases from J; junction bases left unmatched: 4. The CDR3 is 15 amino acids. The germline V gene has CDR1 SGHDN and CDR2 FVKESK. The chain's CDR3 is CASSSLAGLTDTQYF. The DNA of the CDR3 is TGTGCCAGCAGCTCACTAGCGGGGCTCACAGATACGCAGTATTTT. The complete variable domain, with remaining parts taken from reference TRBV14 and TRBJ2-3, reads EAGVTQFPSHSVIEKGQTVTLRCDPISGHDNLYWYRRVMGKEIKFLLHFVKESKQDESGMPNNRFLAERTGGTYSTLKVQPAELEDSGVYFCASSSLAGLTDTQYFGPGTRLTVL.

The chain links TRBV30 to TRBJ2-2; D is perhaps TRBD1 (5 bases). CDR1 and CDR2 from the germline V gene are GTSNPN and SVGIG (reference sequence). Deletions cut 0 bases from V and 7 bases from J, with 9 bases between. This CDR3 region has 13 residues. CDR3 loop: CAWSVREDGELFF. CDR3 bases: TGTGCCTGGAGTGTCAGGGAAGACGGGGAGCTGTTTTTT. The variable domain in full, with the rest retrieved from reference TRBV30 and TRBJ2-2, is SQTIHQWPATLVQPVGSPLSLECTVEGTSNPNLYWYRQAAGRGLQLLFYSVGIGQISSEVPQNLSASRPQDRQFILSSKKLLLSDSGFYLCAWSVREDGELFFGEGSRLTVL.

The J gene is TRBJ2-7, the V gene TRBV28; maybe TRBD2 (5 bases). The CDR3 is 14 amino acids. V was pared by 6 bases and J by 2 bases, with 14 bases between. CDR1 and CDR2 (germline): MDHEN, SYDVKM. This chain's CDR3 is CASSPDGETYEQYF. The CDR3 DNA follows: TGTGCCAGCAGCCCCGACGGGGAAACCTACGAGCAGTACTTC.

This clone was picked up one time. The rearrangement joins TRBV3-1 (or the pseudogene TRBV3-2) to TRBJ2-7; 9 bases line up with TRBD1. CDR1 is LGHDT, CDR2 YNNKEL, per germline (reference sequence). The CDR3 extends over 16 amino acids. Losses at the gene ends were 3 bases for V and 1 base for J; bases not matched to a gene: 7. The CDR3 DNA follows: TGTGCCAGCAGCCATCTCCGGGACAGGGCTTCCTACGAGCAGTACTTC. The encoded protein is CASSHLRDRASYEQYF.

This chain connects TRBV5-1 to TRBJ2-5; 10 bases match TRBD1. The ends lost 1 base at V and 5 bases at J; junction bases unmatched: 2. The CDR3 has 14 amino acids. Looked up from germline, CDR1 is SGHRS and CDR2 is YFSETQ. CDR3 bases: TGCGCCAGCAGCTTGAGACAGGGGGCTGAGACCCAGTACTTC. As protein: CASSLRQGAETQYF.

The gene calls are TRBV27 and TRBJ1-4, with a weak D call TRBD1 (6 bases). Germline CDR1 MNHEY, CDR2 SMNVEV (reference sequence). The CDR3 is made up of 15 amino acids. V shed 4 bases and J shed 3 bases, with 12 bases lying between them. In DNA form, the CDR3 reads TGTGCCAGCAGTTCCACAGGGCTCCCTAATGAAAAACTGTTTTTT. It translates to CASSSTGLPNEKLFF.

The chain links TRBV19 to TRBJ1-1; D is unclear. Germline values: CDR1 LNHDA, CDR2 SQIVND (reference sequence). Trimming pared 7 bases from V and 7 bases from J, leaving 16 bases between. The CDR3 has 13 amino acids. The CDR3 here is CASTLPWAGEAFF. The CDR3 nucleotides read TGTGCCAGTACCCTCCCATGGGCGGGTGAAGCTTTCTTT.

The genes are TRBV10-3 and TRBJ2-1; D gene uncertain. The V and J ends lost 11 bases and 0 bases respectively, with 11 bases between them. CDR3 length: 13 amino acids. The V gene's germline CDR1 is ENHRY and CDR2 SYGVKD. CDR3 nucleotides: TGTGCCTCGAACCCTAGCTCCTACAATGAGCAGTTCTTC. This codes for CASNPSSYNEQFF.

The genes are TRBV5-5 and TRBJ1-2; 7 nucleotides agree with TRBD1. This CDR3 contains 14 residues. J was trimmed by 4 bases and V by 0 bases; bases with no gene match: 3. The germline V gene encodes CDR1 SGHKS and CDR2 YYEKEE (reference sequence). Here the CDR3 reads CASSLEQGVYGYTF. The CDR3 DNA reads TGTGCCAGCAGCTTGGAGCAGGGGGTCTATGGCTACACCTTC.

The rearrangement joins TRBV7-8 to TRBJ1-1; D not certain. CDR1 and CDR2 from the germline V gene are SGHVS and FQNEAQ. This CDR3 spans 12 amino acids. Deletions cut 3 bases from V and 1 base from J, with 3 bases between. CDR3 DNA: TGTGCCAGCAGCTTCGGGAACACTGAAGCTTTCTTT. This encodes CASSFGNTEAFF.

The chain has TRBV28 and TRBJ1-2; a weak D match, TRBD1 (6 bases). Per germline, CDR1 MDHEN and CDR2 SYDVKM. V lost 7 bases, J lost 3 bases, and 18 bases lay in between. This CDR3 contains 15 residues. This CDR3 is CASTRGGAQDYGYTF. In DNA form, the CDR3 reads TGTGCCAGCACGCGGGGGGGGGCGCAGGACTATGGCTACACCTTC.

This chain connects TRBV18 to TRBJ1-1; D gene ambiguous. Germline loops: CDR1 KGHSH, CDR2 LQKENI. The CDR3 totals 11 residues. V lost 6 bases to trimming and J lost 7 bases, with 9 bases between them. CDR3 DNA sequence: TGTGCCAGCTCCGAGGCGGATGAAGCTTTCTTT. It specifies CASSEADEAFF.

V usage is TRBV5-1 and J usage is TRBJ2-7; 9 nucleotides agree with TRBD2. V was clipped by 2 bases and J by 5 bases; unmatched bases: 8. The length of the CDR3 is 15 residues. CDR1 and CDR2 (germline): SGHRS, YFSETQ. CDR3: CASSLGLAGNNEQYF. The CDR3 DNA reads TGCGCCAGCAGCTTAGGGCTAGCGGGAAACAACGAGCAGTACTTC.

V is TRBV6-5 and J is TRBJ2-1, with unresolved D. Trimming cost V 5 bases and J 7 bases, with 9 bases left between them. In germline, CDR1 is MNHEY, CDR2 SVGAGI. The CDR3 has 12 amino acids. In DNA form, the CDR3 reads TGTGCCAGCAGTCTAACTCCTAATGAGCAGTTCTTC. Translation: CASSLTPNEQFF.

The V gene is TRBV9, the J gene TRBJ1-3; D gene ambiguous. The CDR3 covers 13 residues. The V gene lost 4 bases and the J gene lost 4 bases, with 9 bases spanning the gap. CDR1 is SGDLS, CDR2 YYNGEE, per germline. The CDR3 DNA reads TGTGCCAGCAGCTTCGGAGGCGGAAACACCATATATTTT. It translates to CASSFGGGNTIYF. The full variable domain, its missing parts supplied by reference TRBV9 and TRBJ1-3, is DSGVTQTPKHLITATGQRVTLRCSPRSGDLSVYWYQQSLDQGLQFLIQYYNGEERAKGNILERFSAQQFPDLHSELNLSSLELGDSALYFCASSFGGGNTIYFGEGSWLTVV.

CDR3 in amino acids: CATQSLPELLAGGDTQYF. Here the CDR3 DNA reads TGTGCCACTCAAAGCCTCCCTGAATTACTAGCGGGGGGAGATACGCAGTATTTT. The rearrangement uses TRBV10-3 and TRBJ2-3; 12 positions agree with TRBD2. Per the germline V gene, CDR1 is ENHRY and CDR2 is SYGVKD. The CDR3 is 18 residues long. V was pared by 10 bases and J by 5 bases, with 19 bases of the junction left unmatched.

This chain uses TRBV19 with TRBJ2-1, with D maybe TRBD2 (5 bases). V was trimmed by 5 bases and J by 8 bases, leaving 16 bases between them. The CDR3 extends over 14 amino acids. CDR1 is LNHDA, CDR2 SQIVND, per germline (reference sequence). CDR3 sequence reads: CASSDYGDYDEQFF. DNA of the CDR3: TGTGCCAGTAGTGATTACGGGGATTATGATGAGCAGTTCTTC.

The chain joins TRBV5-1 to TRBJ2-7; 9 nucleotides match TRBD1. Trimming cost V 4 bases and J 9 bases; bases outside gene matches: 8. From germline, CDR1 is SGHRS and CDR2 YFSETQ. This CDR3 spans 13 amino acids. The CDR3 protein is CASSPGQGEAQYF. The DNA for the CDR3 is TGCGCCAGCAGCCCGGGACAGGGCGAAGCGCAGTACTTC.

This clone was seen more than once but under ten times. The rearrangement links TRBV4-2 to TRBJ1-1, with 8 bases fitting TRBD1. V lost 5 bases to trimming and J lost 3 bases; unmatched junction nucleotides: 5. This CDR3 contains 14 residues. CDR1 and CDR2 from the germline V gene are LGHNA and YNFKEQ. This CDR3 reads CASSEDRVDTEAFF. The CDR3, as DNA: TGTGCCAGCAGCGAGGACAGGGTGGACACTGAAGCTTTCTTT.

The chain has TRBV5-4 and TRBJ2-7; the D gene is possibly TRBD1 (5 bases). V lost 7 bases and J lost 2, with 22 bases in between. CDR1 is SGHNT, CDR2 YYREEE, per germline (reference sequence). CDR3 length equals 16 residues. Written as DNA, the CDR3 is TGTGCCAGCGCTTCCCGGGCAGGGTCCGAGCCCTACGAGCAGTACTTC. It is translated as CASASRAGSEPYEQYF.

The chain uses TRBV6-6 and TRBJ2-7; the D gene is possibly TRBD2 (5 bases). The CDR3 is 12 amino acids. V was pared by 6 bases and J by 6 bases, with 12 bases between. In germline, CDR1 is MNHNY, CDR2 SVGAGI (reference sequence). The CDR3: CASSPPGIEQYF. As DNA, the CDR3 is TGTGCCAGCAGCCCCCCGGGGATCGAGCAGTACTTC.

This chain uses TRBV2 with TRBJ2-1, with 9 nucleotides matching TRBD2. Trimming cost V 6 bases and J 4 bases; bases outside gene matches: 4. The CDR3 extends over 14 amino acids. CDR1 and CDR2 from the germline V gene are SNHLY and FYNNEI. The CDR3 is CASRFSGSYNEQFF. CDR3 DNA: TGTGCCAGCAGATTTAGCGGGAGTTACAATGAGCAGTTCTTC.

This clone has a handful of counts. V and J are TRBV11-2 and TRBJ1-2; D not resolved. Trimming removed 5 bases at V and 6 bases at J, with 22 bases between. CDR1 is SGHAT, CDR2 FQNNGV, per germline. The CDR3 loop spans 16 amino acids. The chain's CDR3 is CASSPLQRRMSDGYTF. Written as DNA, the CDR3 is TGTGCCAGCAGCCCTCTTCAACGGAGGATGAGCGATGGCTACACCTTC. The full variable domain, rest sourced from reference TRBV11-2 and TRBJ1-2, is EAGVAQSPRYKIIEKRQSVAFWCNPISGHATLYWYQQILGQGPKLLIQFQNNGVVDDSQLPKDRFSAERLKGVDSTLKIQPAKLEDSAVYLCASSPLQRRMSDGYTFGSGTRLTVV.

This chain uses TRBV19 with TRBJ1-1; D unresolved. V lost 6 bases and J lost 1, with 15 bases in between. Germline V gene data show CDR1 as LNHDA and CDR2 as SQIVND (reference sequence). The CDR3 extends over 15 amino acids. The CDR3 DNA sequence: TGTGCCAGTAGAATGTCCCGGGTAGGGAACACTGAAGCTTTCTTT. This encodes CASRMSRVGNTEAFF.

This clone appeared once. Other DNA sequences in this sample translate to the same CDR3. The chain recombines TRBV6-5 with TRBJ1-2, with 7 bases aligning to TRBD1. Germline-derived CDR1 and CDR2 are MNHEY and SVGAGI. CDR3 length: 15 amino acids. Unmatched junction bases numbered 6, after V lost 3 bases and J lost 2 bases. CDR3 loop: CASSYDREVNYGYTF. In DNA form, the CDR3 reads TGTGCCAGCAGTTATGACAGGGAGGTAAACTATGGCTACACCTTC.

The chain uses TRBV30 and TRBJ2-2, with 7 bases lining up with TRBD1. Germline-derived CDR1 and CDR2 are GTSNPN and SVGIG (reference sequence). J was trimmed by 4 bases and V by 2 bases; bases with no gene match: 4. The CDR3 is 14 amino acids. CDR3: CAWSRGRRTGELFF. The CDR3 bases are TGTGCCTGGAGTAGGGGGCGGCGCACCGGGGAGCTGTTTTTT.

The chain employs TRBV6-2 or TRBV6-3 and TRBJ1-5; D is unclear. V lost 0 bases to trimming and J lost 6 bases, with 9 bases between them. From germline, CDR1 is MNHEY and CDR2 SVGEGT. There are 14 residues in the CDR3. The CDR3 reads CASSYSAGSQPQHF. CDR3 bases: TGTGCCAGCAGTTACTCTGCCGGGAGTCAGCCCCAGCATTTT.

This clone was seen a few times. The rearrangement links TRBV5-1 to TRBJ2-5; D might be TRBD1 (5 bases). CDR1 and CDR2 from the germline V gene are SGHRS and YFSETQ. This CDR3 comprises 15 residues. Trimming removed 3 bases at V and 4 bases at J, with 16 bases between. The DNA of the CDR3 is TGCGCCAGCAGCTCCGGACACGGCGATGTAGAGACCCAGTACTTC. Translated: CASSSGHGDVETQYF. The entire variable domain, with the rest obtained from reference TRBV5-1 and TRBJ2-5, is as follows: KAGVTQTPRYLIKTRGQQVTLSCSPISGHRSVSWYQQTPGQGLQFLFEYFSETQRNKGNFPGRFSGRQFSNSRSEMNVSTLELGDSALYLCASSSGHGDVETQYFGPGTRLLVL.